Listed here are 15 T cell receptor beta chains from one sample, sequenced in a study of early T cells in non-severe SARS-CoV-2 infection. TCRdb re-derived calls from the 5' RACE reads in MiXCR, one entry per CDR3 protein. The sample lists approximately 40,000 distinct CDR3 sequences; under 13% were seen once. Material: whole blood. These TCRs come from an adult who was a healthcare worker with PCR-confirmed SARS-CoV-2 infection or an uninfected control (not recorded which).

This clonotype has a handful of counts. The chain uses TRBV6-2 or TRBV6-3 and TRBJ2-7; 7 bases line up with TRBD1. CDR1 and CDR2 (germline): MNHEY, SVGEGT. The junction had 3 bases not matched to a gene; V was cut back by 0 bases and J by 1 base. CDR3 size: 15 residues. This CDR3 reads CASSYSLGQSYEQYF. The CDR3 nucleotides are TGTGCCAGCAGTTACTCCCTGGGACAGTCCTACGAGCAGTACTTC.

This chain links TRBV6-2 or TRBV6-3 with TRBJ1-5, with TRBD1 as a possible D gene (6 bases). Germline V lookup: CDR1 MNHEY, CDR2 SVGEGT. Trimming removed 4 bases at V and 5 bases at J, with 15 bases between. This CDR3 contains 15 residues. CDR3 DNA sequence: TGTGCCAGCAGTTCGCACAGGGATAACTATCAGCCCCAGCATTTT. Translating gives CASSSHRDNYQPQHF.

The chain recombines TRBV29-1 with TRBJ2-7; a possible D gene is TRBD2 (6 bases). The CDR3 totals 16 residues. The V gene's germline CDR1 is SQVTM and CDR2 ANQGSEA. Between the trimmed V and J ends, which lost 4 bases and 0 bases, there was a span of 19 bases. The CDR3 spells CSVVGGAEFSSYEQYF. The CDR3 DNA is TGCAGCGTTGTGGGGGGAGCAGAGTTTAGCTCCTACGAGCAGTACTTC.

The chain has TRBV6-5 and TRBJ2-7, with D perhaps being TRBD1 or TRBD2 (5 bases each). V was clipped by 5 bases and J by 0 bases, with 17 bases between them. CDR3 length: 16 amino acids. Germline values: CDR1 MNHEY, CDR2 SVGAGI. The CDR3 DNA follows: TGTGCCAGCAGTCGGGACCCCCCTCCGAGCTCCTACGAGCAGTACTTC. This sequence encodes CASSRDPPPSSYEQYF.

This clonotype was seen more than once but under ten times. The chain uses TRBV15 and TRBJ2-4; perhaps TRBD2 as D (5 bases). Trimming took off 6 bases at V and 0 bases at J, with 18 bases between the two ends. Germline CDR1 and CDR2: LNHNV and YYDKDF (reference sequence). This CDR3 region has 17 residues. In DNA form, the CDR3 reads TGTGCCACCAGTGGAGGACCGGGCGACGTAGCCAAAAACATTCAGTACTTC. This translates into CATSGGPGDVAKNIQYF.

This clonotype has only a few counts. This chain links TRBV5-1 with TRBJ2-4, with no clear D. Trimming took 10 bases from V and 5 from J, leaving 16 bases between them. The germline CDR1 and CDR2 sequences are SGHRS and YFSETQ. The CDR3 runs to 13 residues. The CDR3 DNA reads TGCGCCCCCCTAGTCCCCTGGGAAAACATTCAGTACTTC. Translation gives CAPLVPWENIQYF.

A remark on this clonotype: At one of its ends the junction is not consistent with the germline gene, which may arise from a read error. V gene TRBV30 combines with J gene TRBJ2-5; 8 bases line up with TRBD1. The CDR3 consists of 16 residues. Germline V gene sequence: CDR1 GTSNPN, CDR2 SVGIG (reference sequence). The DNA of the CDR3 is TGTGCCCGGAGTGCCCCTGGGACAGGAAAACAAGAGACCCAGTACTTC. Encoded protein: CARSAPGTGKQETQYF.

There are many counts of this clonotype. This sequence joins TRBV5-8 and TRBJ2-3; no reliable D call. From germline, CDR1 is SGHTS and CDR2 YDEGEE. The CDR3 loop spans 14 amino acids. Trimming left V 10 bases short and J 5 bases short, with 20 bases between. CDR3 amino acids: CAAGTLRLIDTQYF. CDR3 bases: TGTGCCGCCGGCACGTTGAGGTTGATAGATACGCAGTATTTT.

This clonotype was found many times. The rearrangement joins TRBV20-1 to TRBJ2-2; unclear D gene. V was trimmed by 3 bases and J by 4 bases, leaving 6 bases between them. The CDR3 has 12 amino acids. CDR1 and CDR2 from the germline V gene are DFQATT and SNEGSKA (reference sequence). CDR3 sequence reads: CSARWGTGELFF. The DNA for the CDR3 is TGCAGTGCTAGGTGGGGCACCGGGGAGCTGTTTTTT.

This chain uses TRBV4-3 with TRBJ1-6; unclear D gene. The V gene lost 6 bases and the J gene lost 0 bases, with 9 bases spanning the gap. CDR1 and CDR2 from the germline V gene are LGHNA and YSLEER. This CDR3 is 15 amino acids long. CDR3 sequence: CASRRESSYNSPLHF. Here the CDR3 DNA reads TGCGCCAGCAGGCGAGAGAGCTCCTATAATTCACCCCTCCACTTT.

This clonotype was counted at least ten times. J is TRBJ2-3 and V is TRBV19; no clear D. Looked up from germline, CDR1 is LNHDA and CDR2 is SQIVND (reference sequence). The CDR3 spans 15 residues. V was clipped by 4 bases and J by 1 base, with 12 bases between them. CDR3 sequence reads: CASSTRRVGTDTQYF. As DNA, the CDR3 is TGTGCCAGTAGTACCCGCCGAGTGGGCACAGATACGCAGTATTTT. Variable domain in full (rest from reference TRBV19 and TRBJ2-3): DGGITQSPKYLFRKEGQNVTLSCEQNLNHDAMYWYRQDPGQGLRLIYYSQIVNDFQKGDIAEGYSVSREKKESFPLTVTSAQKNPTAFYLCASSTRRVGTDTQYFGPGTRLTVL.

The J gene is TRBJ2-7, the V gene TRBV27, with 7 bases lining up with TRBD2. Germline lookup yields CDR1 MNHEY and CDR2 SMNVEV (reference sequence). The CDR3 runs 14 residues. V was pared by 7 bases and J by 0 bases, with 6 bases of the junction left unmatched. CDR3 region: CASKGGSSSYEQYF. The CDR3 coding sequence is TGTGCCAGCAAGGGAGGGAGCAGCTCCTACGAGCAGTACTTC.

This rearrangement joins TRBV2 to TRBJ1-1; possible D gene TRBD1, 5 bases. The V end lost 4 bases, the J end lost 1 base, and 10 bases lay between the germline ends. The CDR3 extends over 14 amino acids. CDR1 and CDR2 from the germline V gene are SNHLY and FYNNEI. CDR3 sequence (DNA): TGTGCCAGCAGTGGCAGGGTTGCGAACACTGAAGCTTTCTTT. Amino acids: CASSGRVANTEAFF.

This clonotype was observed many times. V usage is TRBV7-2 and J usage is TRBJ2-5; D assignment may be TRBD1 or TRBD2 (6 bases each). V dropped 1 base and J dropped 4 bases, with 19 bases sitting between them. Germline V CDR1 and CDR2: SGHTA, FQGNSA. The CDR3 totals 17 residues. CDR3 in DNA: TGTGCCAGCAGCTTAGTAGGGGGGCGAGGCGGTTTAGAGACCCAGTACTTC. As protein: CASSLVGGRGGLETQYF.

This clonotype was seen repeatedly, ten times or more. The V call is TRBV24-1, the J call TRBJ1-2; D is unclear. The CDR3 has 14 amino acids. Trimming cost V 4 bases and J 7 bases, with 15 bases left between them. CDR1 and CDR2 from the germline V gene are KGHDR and SFDVKD. CDR3 sequence reads: CATSEDLGIPGYTF. DNA of the CDR3: TGTGCCACCAGTGAGGACTTAGGGATCCCTGGCTACACCTTC.